This is a list of T cell receptor beta chains from one sample in a study. TCRdb analysed the 5' RACE reads with MiXCR anew, one entry per CDR3 protein. The data hold tens of thousands of distinct CDR3 sequences, with roughly 28% observed a single time. Sequences were obtained from tumor-infiltrating memory CD4+ T cells sorted from the breast tumor. These receptor sequences come from a female donor with breast cancer. Each CDR3 is given with its conserved first and last residue. The D gene is left open where the match is weak. Expanded clones are given a class, and other clones once, few, many or no size at all.

clone_size,d_call,v_call,j_call,cdr3_nt,cdr3_aa
few,.,TRBV6-5,TRBJ1-2,TGTGCCAGCAGCACCGGGGGGTCGAACTATGGCTACACCTTC,CASSTGGSNYGYTF
many,.,TRBV5-1,TRBJ1-2,TGCGCCAGCAGCTTGGGGCCGGCAGGACCCTATGGCTACACCTTC,CASSLGPAGPYGYTF
few,.,TRBV5-1,TRBJ2-3,TGCGCCAGCACGACGGGAGACCGTACTACGCAGTATTTT,CASTTGDRTTQYF
few,.,TRBV7-9,TRBJ1-2,TGTGCCAGCAGCTTCGAAGGGGAGCGCGGCTACACCTTC,CASSFEGERGYTF
few,.,TRBV7-9,TRBJ2-7,TGTGCCAGCAGTCGAATCGACTACGAGCAGTACTTC,CASSRIDYEQYF
few,TRBD1,TRBV5-1,TRBJ1-1,TGCGCCAGCAGCCTTGACAGGGTGGAAGCTGAAGCTTTCTTT,CASSLDRVEAEAFF
few,TRBD1,TRBV24-1,TRBJ2-7,TGTGCCACCAGTGAGAAGAAGGGGGCGCATAACGAGCAGTACTTC,CATSEKKGAHNEQYF
many,TRBD1,TRBV5-1,TRBJ1-1,TGCGCCAGCAGCTCGGACAGGGGGAACACTGAAGCTTTCTTT,CASSSDRGNTEAFF
.,TRBD2,TRBV6-2/TRBV6-3,TRBJ2-1,TGTGCCAGCAGTTACTCGCGGACTAGGGTGAGCAATGAGCAGTTCTTC,CASSYSRTRVSNEQFF
.,.,TRBV5-1,TRBJ1-1,TGCGCCAGCAGCTTAACCCCCGCGAACACTGAAGCTTTCTTT,CASSLTPANTEAFF
.,.,TRBV7-9,TRBJ2-3,TGTGCCAGCAGCCGTCGGGGAGCGGATCTGGATACGCAGTATTTT,CASSRRGADLDTQYF
few,.,TRBV11-3,TRBJ2-5,TGTGCCAGCAGCCATCAGCGGGCCGGTGGGACCCAGTACTTC,CASSHQRAGGTQYF
few,.,TRBV7-2,TRBJ1-3,TGTGCCAGCAGCCGCTCAGGGGCCTCCTCTGGAAACACCATATATTTT,CASSRSGASSGNTIYF
few,TRBD2,TRBV7-2,TRBJ2-5,TGTGCCAGCAGCTTAGGACTAGCGGAGACCCAGTACTTC,CASSLGLAETQYF
few,TRBD2,TRBV7-6,TRBJ2-3,TGTGCCAGCAGCGTTAGCGGGGGGGCCGCTTCGGATACGCAGTATTTT,CASSVSGGAASDTQYF
.,.,TRBV6-5,TRBJ1-1,TGTGCCAGCAAAAGCGGCCAGCCTAGCCTGAACACTGAAGCTTTCTTT,CASKSGQPSLNTEAFF
.,TRBD1,TRBV20-1,TRBJ2-3,TGCAGTGCCGAAGAGCCGGACAGGGTTGGTACGCAGTATTTT,CSAEEPDRVGTQYF
.,.,TRBV2,TRBJ1-5,TGTGCCAGCAGGGGTAATCAGCCCCAGCATTTT,CASRGNQPQHF
.,.,TRBV9,TRBJ2-4,TGTGCCAGCAGCGGGACAAGTAAAAGGAGGGAAAACATTCAGTACTTC,CASSGTSKRRENIQYF
few,.,TRBV20-1,TRBJ2-2,TGCAGTGCCCTCACGTCGGACACCGGGGAGCTGTTTTTT,CSALTSDTGELFF
few,.,TRBV6-6,TRBJ2-1,TGTGCCAGCAGTTACGGGGCTAGCGCCAATGAGCAGTTCTTC,CASSYGASANEQFF
.,TRBD1,TRBV11-3,TRBJ2-1,TGTGCCAGCGGGTTAAGACAGGGCCCCTACAATGAGCAGTTCTTC,CASGLRQGPYNEQFF
.,TRBD1,TRBV7-2,TRBJ2-5,TGTGCCAGCAGCTCAGGACAGGGGAGTGAGACCCAGTACTTC,CASSSGQGSETQYF
few,.,TRBV10-2,TRBJ2-1,TGCGCCAGCAGGAGGGGACCGGATGAGCAGTTCTTC,CASRRGPDEQFF
.,TRBD1,TRBV20-1,TRBJ2-5,TGCAGTGCTAGAGTCCCCGGGACAGTCCAAGAGACCCAGTACTTC,CSARVPGTVQETQYF
.,TRBD2,TRBV24-1,TRBJ2-1,TGTGCCACCAGTGGACTAGCGGGGGCCTCCTCCTACAATGAGCAGTTCTTC,CATSGLAGASSYNEQFF
.,.,TRBV5-1,TRBJ2-7,TGCGCCAGCAGCAGTGCCGGCTACGAGCAGTACTTC,CASSSAGYEQYF
.,TRBD2,TRBV4-1,TRBJ2-7,TGCGCCAGCAGAGGACTAGCGGGACGGGAGCAGTACTTC,CASRGLAGREQYF
.,.,TRBV28,TRBJ2-1,TGTGCCAGCAGTTCCCCAGGGACGGAGGCCAGGGATGAGCAGTTCTTC,CASSSPGTEARDEQFF
.,.,TRBV5-1,TRBJ2-3,TGCGCCAGCAGCTTGAACGTAGCAGATACGCAGTATTTT,CASSLNVADTQYF
.,TRBD1,TRBV20-1,TRBJ1-5,TGCAGTGCTAGAGTTGGGACAGGTTCCCAACCCCAGCATTTT,CSARVGTGSQPQHF
.,.,TRBV5-1,TRBJ2-1,TGCGCCAGCAGGGAAGTCACAGGACCAGGGGATGAGCAGTTCTTC,CASREVTGPGDEQFF
.,TRBD2,TRBV6-5,TRBJ2-7,TGTGCCAGCAGTTTTCTAGCGGGAGTGTCCTACGAGCAGTACTTC,CASSFLAGVSYEQYF
few,.,TRBV29-1,TRBJ2-5,TGCAGCGCTGATTCCCGGGGGGAGACCCAGTACTTC,CSADSRGETQYF
few,TRBD2,TRBV7-6,TRBJ2-5,TGTGCCAGCAACCTCCAGGGAGGGGAGACCCAGTACTTC,CASNLQGGETQYF
.,.,TRBV18,TRBJ2-7,TGTGCCAGCTCACCACCGAGCCGGATCTACGAGCAGTACTTC,CASSPPSRIYEQYF
.,.,TRBV6-1,TRBJ1-5,TGTGCCAGCAGTGAAATCAGGGATATTCAGCCCCAGCATTTT,CASSEIRDIQPQHF
many,.,TRBV6-1,TRBJ1-5,TGTGCCAGCAGGGAATGGAATACCAATCAGCCCCAGCATTTT,CASREWNTNQPQHF
few,.,TRBV9,TRBJ2-7,TGTGCCAGCAGCATTTCAGGGTACGGCTACGAGCAGTACTTC,CASSISGYGYEQYF
once,TRBD1,TRBV6-6,TRBJ2-3,TGTGCCAGCAGTTACTCGGGACAGGCAGGCACAGATACGCAGTATTTT,CASSYSGQAGTDTQYF
.,.,TRBV7-9,TRBJ1-1,TGTGCCAGCAGCGTGGACAACGGAGCTGAAGCTTTCTTT,CASSVDNGAEAFF
few,TRBD1,TRBV24-1,TRBJ2-3,TGTGCCACCAGTGATTCAGGACAGGGGTCCAAGGATACGCAGTATTTT,CATSDSGQGSKDTQYF
.,TRBD2,TRBV5-1,TRBJ2-7,TGCGCCAGCAGCCCACTAGCGGGAGAGGACGAGCAGTACTTC,CASSPLAGEDEQYF
few,.,TRBV11-2,TRBJ2-1,TGTGCCAGCAGCTTAGATCTGGACAATGAGCAGTTCTTC,CASSLDLDNEQFF
.,.,TRBV5-6,TRBJ2-7,TGTGCCAGCAGCCTAACCTCCTCGGAATGGTACTTC,CASSLTSSEWYF
medium-sized,TRBD2,TRBV7-2,TRBJ2-7,TGTGCCAGCAGCCGAAGGACTAGCGGGAGGGACGAGCAGTACTTC,CASSRRTSGRDEQYF
.,.,TRBV6-5,TRBJ1-2,TGTGCCAGTTGGGAGGGCTCCAATGGCTACACCTTC,CASWEGSNGYTF
.,.,TRBV20-1,TRBJ2-3,TGCAGTGCTAGCAATCTCACTAGTTATAGCACAGATACGCAGTATTTT,CSASNLTSYSTDTQYF
.,.,TRBV20-1,TRBJ2-1,TGCAGTGCTAGAGGTTACAATGAGCAGTTCTTC,CSARGYNEQFF
.,.,TRBV20-1,TRBJ2-3,TGCAGTGCTAGGGGACTCCTACTAGATACGCAGTATTTT,CSARGLLLDTQYF
few,.,TRBV20-1,TRBJ2-5,TGCAGTGCTAGTCACCGGGTGGGACCGGAAGAGACCCAGTACTTC,CSASHRVGPEETQYF
.,.,TRBV9,TRBJ2-3,TGTGCCAGCAGCGTTTCGGCGGGCCTACACACAGATACGCAGTATTTT,CASSVSAGLHTDTQYF
few,TRBD1,TRBV12-3/TRBV12-4,TRBJ1-1,TGTGCCAGCACCCGACAGGGGTTACAAGCTTTCTTT,CASTRQGLQAFF